The 22 T cell receptor beta chains below all came from one sample that was sequenced in a study of tumor and adjacent non-tumor tissue in lung cancer. This sample's RNA came from whole unsorted tissue. A modified ARM-PCR protocol with three rounds of nested PCR amplified TCRbeta. Via MiXCR, TCRdb re-called the multiplex PCR reads, giving one row per CDR3 protein. This sample has 90,000 to 130,000 distinct CDR3 sequences; over 75% occur once, and the top ten carry 22%. Sequenced material: lung tumor tissue. The origin of the receptors is a man in his 70s with non-small cell lung cancer.

With regard to this clonotype: The missing conserved phenylalanine or tryptophan at the end of this CDR3 makes a read error likely. This chain uses TRBV11-3 with TRBJ2-1, with TRBD2 matching over 9 bases. Per germline, CDR1 SGHNT and CDR2 YENEEA. V shed 5 bases and J 3 bases; nucleotides not matched to a gene: 11. The CDR3 loop spans 17 amino acids. Here the CDR3 reads CASSLIGTSRGYNEQFI. The CDR3 nucleotides are TGTGCCAGCAGCCTCATAGGGACTAGCAGGGGCTACAATGAGCAGTTCATC.

The chain has TRBV29-1 and TRBJ2-3; D unresolved. CDR1 SQVTM and CDR2 ANQGSEA come from the germline V gene. The CDR3 runs 14 residues. CDR3 DNA: TGCAACGCAAACGACGGCGAGAGGACAGATACGCAGTATTTT. Translating gives CNANDGERTDTQYF.

Here the CDR3 reads CASSQIVYNSPLHF. DNA of the CDR3: TGTGCCAGCAGTCAGATAGTATATAATTCACCCCTCCACTTT. This sequence joins TRBV12-3 or TRBV12-4 and TRBJ1-6, with unresolved D. This CDR3 has 14 amino acids. Trimming left V 5 bases short and J 4 bases short, with 9 bases between.

This clonotype was recorded many times. The chain employs TRBV20-1 and TRBJ2-7, with a possible D match to TRBD2 (6 bases). The CDR3 runs to 13 residues. Germline V lookup: CDR1 DFQATT, CDR2 SNEGSKA (reference sequence). V gave up 4 bases and J gave up 3 bases, with 13 bases separating them. CDR3 DNA: TGCAGTGCTATCGCCGGGAGCGACTACGAGCAGTACTTC. Amino acid sequence: CSAIAGSDYEQYF.

The gene calls are TRBV20-1 and TRBJ2-1, with 10 bases identical to TRBD2. The length of the CDR3 is 15 residues. V lost 1 base to trimming and J lost 13 bases; unmatched junction nucleotides: 13. The germline CDR1 and CDR2 sequences are DFQATT and SNEGSKA (reference sequence). The CDR3 coding sequence is TGCAGTGCTAGAGGTCTAGCGGGAGAATACACTGAACAGTTCTTC. Amino acid sequence: CSARGLAGEYTEQFF.

This clonotype was recorded at least ten times. The chain employs TRBV28 and TRBJ2-7; D gene uncertain. The germline CDR1 and CDR2 sequences are MDHEN and SYDVKM. The ends were cut back, 3 bases at V and 4 bases at J, with 13 bases in the middle. The length of the CDR3 is 14 residues. Here the CDR3 DNA reads TGTGCCAGCAGTTTGTTTACGTCCGGATACGAGCAGTACTTC. Protein: CASSLFTSGYEQYF. Full variable domain (remainder filled in from reference TRBV28 and TRBJ2-7): DVKVTQSSRYLVKRTGEKVFLECVQDMDHENMFWYRQDPGLGLRLIYFSYDVKMKEKGDIPEGYSVSREKKERFSLILESASTNQTSMYLCASSLFTSGYEQYFGPGTRLTVT.

In the case of this clonotype: The missing conserved phenylalanine or tryptophan at the end of this CDR3 makes a read error likely. The CDR3 DNA sequence: TGTGCCAGCAGTTTATGGACAGGGGGCAATCAGCCTCAGCATTCT. This gives the protein CASSLWTGGNQPQHS. J is TRBJ1-5 and V is TRBV12-3 or TRBV12-4; TRBD1 aligns across 11 bases. CDR3 length equals 15 residues.

A remark on this clonotype: One end of the junction fails to match germline, which may point to a read error. The chain uses TRBV4-3 and TRBJ2-2, with D possibly being TRBD2 (5 bases). CDR3 size: 14 residues. Germline-derived CDR1 and CDR2 are LGHNA and YSLEER. The CDR3 here is CASSRVTNTGELFF. As DNA, the CDR3 is TGCGCAAGCAGCCGGGTCACAAACACCGGGGAACTGTTTTTT.

As for this clonotype: Compared with germline, one end of the junction differs, possibly owing to a read error. The gene calls are TRBV6-6 and TRBJ2-6, with D maybe TRBD1 (8 bases). CDR3 length: 19 residues. Per germline, CDR1 MNHNY and CDR2 SVGAGI (reference sequence). CDR3 bases: TGTACCAGCAGTTACTCGAGCGGGACAGGATACTCTGGGGCCAATGTCCTGACTTTC. Encoded protein: CTSSYSSGTGYSGANVLTF.

V gene TRBV10-3 combines with J gene TRBJ1-1; no clear D. The CDR3 has 12 residues. Germline-derived CDR1 and CDR2 are ENHRY and SYGVKD. Trimming pared 4 bases from V and 3 bases from J, leaving 6 bases between. The CDR3 DNA reads as TGTGCCATCAGTGGGCGGGACACTGAAGCTTTCTTT. It codes for CAISGRDTEAFF.

Comment on this clonotype: In this CDR3 the conserved last residue, phenylalanine or tryptophan, is missing, so a read error is likely. The J gene is TRBJ2-1, the V gene TRBV29-1; the D is unclear. The CDR3 has 14 amino acids. Germline assignment: CDR1 SQVTM and CDR2 ANQGSEA. The CDR3 sequence: CNVEDFGVYNEQFL. As DNA, the CDR3 is TGCAACGTTGAAGATTTTGGGGTGTACAATGAGCAGTTCTTA.

The chain combines TRBV11-2 with TRBJ1-4, with a possible D match to TRBD1 (5 bases). The germline CDR1 and CDR2 sequences are SGHAT and FQNNGV. With 9 bases removed from V and 4 bases from J, the gap between germline ends came to 18 bases. The CDR3 totals 15 residues. Here the CDR3 reads CARSSSGTSNEKLFF. For the CDR3, the DNA is TGTGCCAGGAGCAGTAGTGGGACCAGTAATGAAAAACTGTTTTTT.

As regards this clonotype: Sequence at one end of the junction differs from germline and may be a read error. CDR3 nucleotide sequence: TGCGCCAGCAGCCAAGGGGCACGCGGGGGTGAAGGAAACATTCAATACTTC. This codes for CASSQGARGGEGNIQYF. V usage is TRBV4-1 and J usage is TRBJ2-4; 7 nucleotides agree with TRBD2. Germline V gene lookup returns CDR1 MGHRA and CDR2 YSYEKL. This CDR3 is built from 17 residues.

Details on this clonotype: The junction and the germline gene differ at one end; a read error may be behind it. The rearrangement links TRBV11-3 to TRBJ1-4; the D is unclear. The germline V gene has CDR1 SGHNT and CDR2 YENEEA. The CDR3 has 16 residues. The CDR3 DNA reads TGTGCCAGCAGCTTAGTAAGTGGAGCGTCTAATGGAAAACTGTTTTTT. It yields the protein CASSLVSGASNGKLFF.

Of note for this clonotype: The CDR3 does not end in the conserved phenylalanine or tryptophan, so this is likely a read error. It is unclear where the CDR3 begins or ends on the DNA, so no DNA is shown, and the CDR3 is as TCRdb lists it. The chain links TRBV29-1 to TRBJ1-2. Germline CDR1 reads SQVTM; CDR2 reads ANQGSEA. The CDR3 spans 13 amino acids, including both terminal residues. The chain's CDR3 is CSAVSQANYGYIC.

This rearrangement joins TRBV4-1 to TRBJ2-7; TRBD2 aligns across 8 bases. This CDR3 spans 16 amino acids. CDR1 and CDR2 from the germline V gene are MGHRA and YSYEKL. V shed 5 bases, J shed 5 bases, and the junction held 14 bases outside the gene matches. DNA for the CDR3: TGCGCCAGCAGCTGGACACCAGCGGGAGAGGGAGACGAGCAGTACTTC. The encoded protein is CASSWTPAGEGDEQYF.

A few counts support this clonotype. V usage is TRBV12-3 or TRBV12-4 and J usage is TRBJ2-5; 8 bases fit TRBD2. The CDR3 has 15 residues. After removal of 5 bases from V and 5 bases from J, the junction contained 10 bases not matched to a gene. The CDR3 loop reads CASSGSAGVVETQYF. CDR3 sequence (DNA): TGTGCCAGCAGTGGGTCAGCGGGAGTGGTGGAGACCCAGTACTTC.

CDR3 in amino acids: CASSYSGYGYNEQFF. The CDR3 DNA sequence: TGTGCCAGCAGTTACTCAGGATATGGGTACAATGAGCAGTTCTTC. The chain combines TRBV6-5 with TRBJ2-1, with D uncertain. Germline V CDR1 and CDR2: MNHEY, SVGAGI. The V gene lost 0 bases and the J gene lost 4 bases, with 10 bases spanning the gap. The CDR3 is 15 amino acids.

Details on this clonotype: This clone may be a read error of a much larger clone one base away. The chain uses TRBV15 and TRBJ2-3; maybe TRBD1 (6 bases). The germline V gene has CDR1 LNHNV and CDR2 YYDKDF (reference sequence). The CDR3 length is 16 residues. The CDR3 region has the DNA TGTGCCACCACCAGAGGCGATTCAGGGGTCCCAGATACGCAGTATTTT. Translated: CATTRGDSGVPDTQYF.

A note on this clonotype: One junction end does not reproduce the germline sequence, and a read error may be involved. The V call is TRBV6-2 or TRBV6-3, the J call TRBJ2-3; 7 bases line up with TRBD1. Per germline, CDR1 MNHEY and CDR2 SVGEGT. The CDR3 is made up of 16 amino acids. The CDR3 spells CANSYYQGEREHTQYF. In nucleotides, the CDR3 is TGTGCCAACAGTTACTATCAGGGGGAGAGGGAGCATACGCAGTATTTC.

J is TRBJ2-7 and V is TRBV20-1; weak D call: TRBD1 (6 bases). V was shortened by 3 bases and J by 2 bases, with 20 bases between the two germline ends. Looked up from germline, CDR1 is DFQATT and CDR2 is SNEGSKA (reference sequence). The CDR3 is made up of 16 amino acids. The CDR3 sequence is CSARNPPGGGAYEQYF. CDR3 DNA sequence: TGCAGTGCTAGGAATCCGCCTGGGGGCGGTGCCTACGAGCAGTACTTC.

For this clonotype: The junction and the germline gene differ at one end; a read error may be behind it. The V gene is TRBV5-6, the J gene TRBJ2-7; D is uncertain. Germline V CDR1 and CDR2: SGHDT, YYEEEE. CDR3 length: 16 residues. This CDR3 is CVSSSNSGNFRYEQYF. In nucleotides, the CDR3 is TGTGTCAGCAGCTCTAACAGTGGGAACTTTAGGTACGAGCAGTACTTC.